One and the same sample provided the 25 T cell receptor beta chains below, sequenced in a study of cytomegalovirus exposure and HLA in healthy donors (dated by TCRdb to 2015 to 2018). Library preparation used the immunoSEQ multiplex PCR assay. For the multiplex PCR, a mixture combining 60 forward primers for TCR Vbeta segments and 13 reverse primers for TCR Jbeta segments was used. This is the immuneACCESS table as TCRdb keeps it, with only in-frame sequences that have V and J called. A part of the clones is gone; compared with another copy, unresolved V genes explain less than half, and the rest is unexplained. A total of about 160,000 clones appear in this sample, approximately 81% of them only once. 2% to 2.5% of the sample goes to the ten largest clones. Sequencing was performed on PBMCs. The receptors come from a man younger than 35 in good health and CMV-seropositive.

The chain joins TRBV18 to TRBJ1-5; D might be TRBD1 (6 bases). The germline V gene has CDR1 KGHSH and CDR2 LQKENI. The CDR3 has 14 amino acids. V was pared by 3 bases and J by 3 bases, with 9 bases between. The CDR3 DNA reads TGTGCCAGCTCACCCTCAGGGGACAATCAGCCCCAGCATTTT. It translates to CASSPSGDNQPQHF.

For this clone: At one of its ends the junction is not consistent with the germline gene, which may arise from a read error. The genes are TRBV7-2 and TRBJ2-5; D is undetermined. The CDR3 consists of 14 residues. Germline CDR1 is SGHTA and CDR2 is FQGNSA. The CDR3 is CASTSGRAQEPQYF. CDR3 DNA: TGTGCCAGCACCTCTGGGCGCGCACAAGAGCCCCAGTACTTC.

The chain combines TRBV6-5 with TRBJ2-7; 7 nucleotides agree with TRBD2. The CDR3 runs to 13 residues. Germline V CDR1 and CDR2: MNHEY, SVGAGI. V shed 6 bases and J 7 bases; nucleotides not matched to a gene: 9. The CDR3 here is CASRGGSAGEQYF. CDR3 DNA sequence: TGTGCCAGCAGGGGAGGGTCCGCGGGGGAGCAGTACTTC.

This rearrangement joins TRBV29-1 to TRBJ2-1; D is unresolved. There are 14 residues in the CDR3. CDR1 is SQVTM and CDR2 is ANQGSEA in the germline V gene. Trimming pared 8 bases from V and 4 bases from J, leaving 18 bases between. The CDR3 DNA sequence: TGCAGCACCGACGGGTATAGCCCTTACAATGAGCAGTTCTTC. It specifies CSTDGYSPYNEQFF.

This sequence joins TRBV7-2 and TRBJ2-3; D might be TRBD2 (5 bases). Trimming pared 5 bases from V and 5 bases from J, leaving 14 bases between. Germline V gene sequence: CDR1 SGHTA, CDR2 FQGNSA. The CDR3 runs to 14 residues. Here the CDR3 DNA reads TGTGCCAGCAGCGAGTCGGGGATTAGAGATACGCAGTATTTT. Translated: CASSESGIRDTQYF.

The V gene is TRBV4-1, the J gene TRBJ2-7; 13 nucleotides align to TRBD2. The trim removed 0 bases at V and 2 bases at J, leaving 4 bases unmatched. CDR1 is MGHRA, CDR2 YSYEKL, per germline. The CDR3 runs 17 residues. CDR3 DNA: TGCGCCAGCAGCCAAGATCGAGGGACTAGCGGGGCCTACGAGCAGTACTTC. Residues: CASSQDRGTSGAYEQYF.

The chain couples TRBV4-1 to TRBJ1-5; D is undetermined. There are 12 residues in the CDR3. V was clipped by 1 base and J by 6 bases, with 4 bases between them. Germline values: CDR1 MGHRA, CDR2 YSYEKL. The CDR3 DNA reads TGCGCCAGCAGCCAAGTCGGTCAGCCCCAGCATTTT. It translates to CASSQVGQPQHF.

The V call is TRBV15, the J call TRBJ1-5; D gene unclear. The CDR3 totals 13 residues. Trimming took off 0 bases at V and 6 bases at J, with 6 bases between the two ends. Germline CDR1 reads LNHNV; CDR2 reads YYDKDF (reference sequence). CDR3 loop: CATSRDGSQPQHF. For the CDR3, the DNA is TGTGCCACCAGCAGAGACGGGTCTCAGCCCCAGCATTTT.

The V call is TRBV4-1, the J call TRBJ1-2, with a tentative D call TRBD1 (6 bases). In germline, CDR1 is MGHRA, CDR2 YSYEKL. This CDR3 contains 15 residues. The V gene lost 4 bases and the J gene lost 5 bases, with 17 bases spanning the gap. The CDR3 sequence: CASSPRTATFYGYTF. Written as DNA, the CDR3 is TGCGCCAGCAGCCCTCGGACAGCTACCTTTTATGGCTACACCTTC.

The V and J genes are TRBV4-2 and TRBJ2-7; D gene uncertain. This CDR3 is 14 amino acids long. CDR1 and CDR2 from the germline V gene are LGHNA and YNFKEQ. Trimming pared 2 bases from V and 3 bases from J, leaving 11 bases between. CDR3 DNA: TGTGCCAGCAGCCAACAGGAACTGGGCTACGAGCAGTACTTC. This translates into CASSQQELGYEQYF.

This clone was seen only a few times. The rearrangement links TRBV7-9 to TRBJ2-7; 10 bases are a match to TRBD1. This CDR3 region has 14 residues. J lost 9 bases, V lost 4 bases, and 9 bases had no gene match. Germline CDR1 is SEHNR and CDR2 is FQNEAQ (reference sequence). CDR3 DNA: TGTGCCAGCAGCTACGCCGGAGACAGGGGGCGGCAGTACTTC. Its translation is CASSYAGDRGRQYF.

V gene TRBV6-5 combines with J gene TRBJ2-5; the match to TRBD2 covers 11 bases. V shed 6 bases, J shed 2 bases, and the junction held 5 bases outside the gene matches. This CDR3 is built from 15 residues. CDR1 MNHEY and CDR2 SVGAGI come from the germline V gene. CDR3 sequence reads: CASRVLAGVQETQYF. CDR3 bases: TGTGCCAGCAGAGTACTAGCGGGGGTACAAGAGACCCAGTACTTC.

The rearrangement uses TRBV11-2 and TRBJ2-3; 12 bases are shared with TRBD2. Germline values: CDR1 SGHAT, CDR2 FQNNGV. V dropped 6 bases and J dropped 4; count of bases not matched to a gene: 5. The CDR3 spans 15 residues. CDR3: CASSPLAGGADTQYF. The CDR3 region has the DNA TGTGCCAGCAGTCCACTAGCGGGGGGCGCAGATACGCAGTATTTT.

This sequence joins TRBV5-1 and TRBJ1-5; D ambiguous. V dropped 5 bases and J dropped 0 bases, with 6 bases sitting between them. The CDR3 is 13 amino acids. Germline-derived CDR1 and CDR2 are SGHRS and YFSETQ. The CDR3 sequence: CASSANSNQPQHF. Here the CDR3 DNA reads TGCGCCAGCAGTGCGAATAGCAATCAGCCCCAGCATTTT.

In its sample, this clone was seen once. The chain links TRBV5-4 to TRBJ2-5, with unresolved D. Trimming shortened V by 4 bases and J by 1 base, and 11 bases separated the two germline ends. The germline V gene encodes CDR1 SGHNT and CDR2 YYREEE (reference sequence). The CDR3 runs 14 residues. The CDR3 sequence: CASSPSDFQETQYF. CDR3 DNA: TGTGCCAGCAGCCCTAGTGACTTCCAAGAGACCCAGTACTTC.

Turning to this clone: Other DNA sequences in the sample encode the same CDR3. This sequence joins TRBV27 and TRBJ1-2; 10 bases fit TRBD1. Germline CDR1 MNHEY, CDR2 SMNVEV (reference sequence). V dropped 0 bases and J dropped 2; count of bases not matched to a gene: 0. The CDR3 consists of 15 residues. CDR3 sequence reads: CASSLSGQGNYGYTF. In DNA form, the CDR3 reads TGTGCCAGCAGTTTATCGGGACAGGGGAACTATGGCTACACCTTC.

The V call is TRBV1, the J call TRBJ1-1; TRBD1, as called in the table, went unchecked against the DNA. TRBV1 is a known pseudogene. This CDR3 comprises 14 residues. CDR3 region: CTSSQEQDRPEAFF. CDR3 coding DNA: TGCACCAGCAGCCAGGAACAGGATCGCCCTGAAGCTTTCTTT.

This chain links TRBV13 with TRBJ1-6; D possibly corresponds to TRBD1 (5 bases). Trimming shortened V by 6 bases and J by 7 bases, and 16 bases separated the two germline ends. Germline V gene lookup returns CDR1 PRHDT and CDR2 FYEKMQ (reference sequence). The CDR3 sequence is 15 residues long. The CDR3 nucleotides are TGTGCCAGCAGTCTTTCCCGCCGGGGGAATTCACCCCTCCACTTT. Translated, it gives CASSLSRRGNSPLHF.

This sequence joins TRBV29-1 and TRBJ2-7, with D perhaps matching TRBD1 (6 bases). Deletions cut 6 bases from V and 4 bases from J, with 31 bases between. CDR1 SQVTM and CDR2 ANQGSEA come from the germline V gene. CDR3 length: 18 amino acids. The CDR3 region is CSVGRWGRLAITSYEQYF. The DNA of the CDR3 is TGCAGCGTGGGGAGATGGGGGCGCCTGGCCATAACTTCATACGAGCAGTACTTC.

The chain carries TRBV9 and TRBJ2-5, with 7 bases aligning to TRBD2. The CDR3 totals 16 residues. The V and J ends lost 2 bases and 2 bases, in that order; junction bases with no gene match: 9. CDR1 and CDR2 from the germline V gene are SGDLS and YYNGEE. Written as DNA, the CDR3 is TGTGCCAGCAGCGTGACAGCGGGGAGGGATCAAGAGACCCAGTACTTC. It encodes CASSVTAGRDQETQYF. Full variable domain (outside the CDR3, taken from reference TRBV9 and TRBJ2-5): DSGVTQTPKHLITATGQRVTLRCSPRSGDLSVYWYQQSLDQGLQFLIQYYNGEERAKGNILERFSAQQFPDLHSELNLSSLELGDSALYFCASSVTAGRDQETQYFGPGTRLLVL.

The chain employs TRBV9 and TRBJ1-6, with a weak D call TRBD1 (5 bases). This CDR3 is 17 amino acids long. CDR1 is SGDLS and CDR2 is YYNGEE in the germline V gene. The ends were cut back, 0 bases at V and 0 bases at J, with 10 bases in the middle. In DNA form, the CDR3 reads TGTGCCAGCAGCGTAGGGGGGGGAAGCTCCTATAATTCACCCCTCCACTTT. This gives the protein CASSVGGGSSYNSPLHF.

V is TRBV30 and J is TRBJ2-7, with 9 bases identical to TRBD2. Germline CDR1 GTSNPN, CDR2 SVGIG (reference sequence). V lost 8 bases to trimming and J lost 6 bases; unmatched junction nucleotides: 11. The CDR3 is 13 amino acids. CDR3 bases: TGTGCCGGATCGAGCGGGGGGCTGGGCGAGCAGTACTTC. This sequence encodes CAGSSGGLGEQYF.

V is TRBV5-6 and J is TRBJ2-7; D is perhaps TRBD2 (5 bases). With 4 bases removed from V and 0 bases from J, the gap between germline ends came to 8 bases. The CDR3 sequence is 13 residues long. Germline loops: CDR1 SGHDT, CDR2 YYEEEE. CDR3 in amino acids: CASSRDFSYEQYF. In DNA, the CDR3 is TGTGCCAGCAGCCGGGATTTCTCCTACGAGCAGTACTTC.

The CDR3: CASSPTEVFNYGYTF. CDR3 in DNA: TGTGCCAGCTCACCGACAGAGGTTTTTAACTATGGCTACACCTTC. The chain employs TRBV18 and TRBJ1-2; possible D gene TRBD1, 5 bases. The V end lost 3 bases, the J end lost 1 base, and 12 bases lay between the germline ends. The CDR3 is 15 amino acids. Germline-derived CDR1 and CDR2 are KGHSH and LQKENI.

The chain employs TRBV6-5 and TRBJ1-1; 10 nucleotides match TRBD1. V shed 7 bases, J shed 6 bases, and the junction held 8 bases outside the gene matches. CDR1 is MNHEY, CDR2 SVGAGI, per germline. This CDR3 spans 14 amino acids. CDR3 loop: CASNRDRGGAEAFF. The CDR3 DNA reads as TGTGCCAGCAACCGGGACAGGGGTGGCGCTGAAGCTTTCTTT.